This T cell receptor (beta chain) is from a study of early T cells in non-severe SARS-CoV-2 infection (dated by TCRdb to the early 2020s). Regarding the research as a whole: Because TCR sequencing was done on bulk RNA from unsorted whole blood, the alpha and beta chains could not be paired.

This clonotype was counted a few times. The antigen this receptor binds is unknown. No quality values exist for individual bases; no much larger clone is one base distant. Study-wide conclusions, independent of this receptor: VDJdb matching was skewed toward anti-spike CD8 responses and likely underestimated virus-specific expansions, missing private and CD4 specificities.

Preparation of the library involved 5' RACE. The data were produced on a NextSeq 500. In the TCR library protocol, unique molecular identifiers were attached to individual cDNA molecules to correct for PCR bias and sequencing error. Sequencing covered both TCR alpha and beta chains, and within each sample the abundances of alpha and beta sequences were tightly co-correlated. The authors' analysis ran thus. Decombinator V4 was used to annotate the V gene, J gene and CDR3 of the TCR sequences. TCRs were defined as expanded if a significant change between any two time points was detected under a Poisson model with p below 0.0001. Abundances of TCRs were expressed as counts per million after normalisation to the total number of TCRs sequenced in each sample. TRAV1-2 paired with TRAJ12, TRAJ20 or TRAJ33 defined MAIT TCRs, while TRAV10 paired with TRAJ18 defined iNKT TCRs. VDJdb, accessed on 1 November 2021, was searched for TCRs annotated for CMV, EBV and SARS-CoV-2, and TCRs annotated for more than one antigen were excluded. TCRdb cleaned the public reads at Q25 with fastp, built clones with MiXCR and kept in-frame beta chains. Entries are consolidated by CDR3 protein sequence, retaining the most common genes and DNA. The V and J calls and clone size are TCRdb's, not the authors'. Counted in this sample were tens of thousands of distinct CDR3 sequences; less than 15% of them appeared once. The ten largest clones capture 4% to 4.5% of the sample.

Set within a cohort of healthcare workers in London, UK, this nested case-control study involved weekly PCR testing of nasopharyngeal swabs along with blood sampling. Healthcare workers were recruited during the week of the UK lockdown, between 23 and 31 March 2020, and followed weekly for up to roughly 15 weeks. CDR1 and CDR2 are drawn from the germline V gene: SNHLY, FYNNEI. CDR3 length: 14 amino acids, cysteine to phenylalanine. Left in the record is the CDR3 DNA by itself, 42 bases read in frame from the first base. Germline trimming: 9 bases from V, 2 bases from J; junction bases outside gene matches: 6.

This receptor was identified in an adult who was a healthcare worker with PCR-confirmed SARS-CoV-2 infection or an uninfected control (not recorded which). Sequenced material: whole blood, taken at baseline. Here the chain combines TRBV2 and TRBJ2-1; 8 middle bases align to TRBD1. The CDR3 has the sequence CASFRDRTYNEQFF. Read as DNA, the sequence is TGTGCCAGTTTCCGGGACAGGACCTACAATGAGCAGTTCTTC.